What follows describes a single TCR beta chain. This receptor's antigen is unknown. The input lacks base qualities; no much larger clone sits a single base away. This sample is part of a study of shared clonotypes between healthy human individuals (dated by TCRdb to 2020 to 2021). Notes on the research overall: A few men and a couple of women, aged 18 to 49 years, made up the cohort. To estimate repertoire size and how much clonotypes are shared between individuals, the study performed deep sequencing of blood TCR repertoires from roughly five healthy adults. Between about 0.9 and 10 billion PBMCs per donor were obtained by leukapheresis. Different laboratories and diverse techniques were used to prepare libraries and sequence TCR repertoires, to increase sequencing depth and limit assay-specific biases. For each donor, CD4 naive and CD4 memory were each given three plates, CD8 naive was given two plates, and CD8 memory was given one plate. Broad study findings and their caveats: Naive subsets generally had larger estimated clonotype richness than memory subsets did. Sampling was restricted to blood, and TCR repertoires in tissue are likely to differ from TCR repertoires in blood. Because the study included only a small number of donors, the genetic and exposure-history diversity represented was limited. Even with the large sequencing depth, rarefaction of the sorted-subset datasets indicated that sequencing was incomplete. Sharing across a few donors was observed for approximately 5% of naive CD4, around 3.5% of naive CD8, roughly 2.3% of memory CD4, and about 0.4% of memory CD8 clonotypes. Compared with non-shared clonotypes, the clonotypes found in all four sorted-subset donors had higher generation probabilities. Pairwise subsampling led to the expectation that sequencing depth would affect the degree of clonotype sharing among donors.

The donors were healthy, HIV-negative adults who had no recently reported acute infections or vaccinations. Every donor was a Caucasian adult living in Nashville, Tennessee, USA. CD4+ T cells were enriched by magnetic negative selection; naive cells were then positively selected on CD45RA, and the negative fraction formed the memory subset. Blood was obtained by leukapheresis, after which PBMCs were separated by Ficoll-Histopaque density gradient centrifugation and cryopreserved in liquid nitrogen vapor phase. Analytical flow cytometry was used to check the purity and quantity of every magnetically sorted T cell population. Each sorted fraction had its genomic DNA isolated and then quantified by UV absorbance on a Nanodrop 2000c. Using the deep immunoSEQ assay, TCR CDR3 regions were amplified from genomic DNA by multiplex PCR. Extracted genomic DNA from each cell subset was distributed evenly across all wells of several immunoSEQ 96-well plates, and each plate was treated as a replicate. For sorted subsets, approximately 190 ng genomic DNA, equal to tens of thousands of T cell genomes, was loaded into each replicate PCR. The purified libraries were quantified using a Qubit 3.0 fluorometer, sized with a Bioanalyzer 2100, and then quantified again using the KAPA Library Quantification kit. Every immunoSEQ 96-well plate was sequenced on a dedicated single-read 150-cycle Illumina NextSeq 550 flow cell. The published analysis was carried out like this. Because the immunoSEQ output held only junctional sequences and lacked quality scores, the filtering could not match the filtering applied to full-length reads. Sequences were annotated with PyIR, a Python wrapper for IgBLAST v1.9, and V/J genes and CDR3 were assigned using IMGT germline references. Reads were filtered out if the reads had weak V/J assignments (E-value above 1e-6), no CDR3, stop codons, out-of-frame junctions, or ambiguous translated residues. V3J clonotypes were defined as sequences sharing an identical inferred V gene, J gene, and CDR3 amino acid sequence. Percentage overlap between repertoires was calculated by dividing the number of shared unique clonotypes by the size of the smaller repertoire. Richness of each repertoire was evaluated using RTK rarefaction, the Chao1 estimator, and Recon v2.1 estimates of unobserved clonotypes. OLGA was used to compute generation probabilities for all TCRbeta clonotypes that the gDNA method yielded from a few donors. What TCRdb holds here is the immuneACCESS table cut down to in-frame rearrangements. Part of the clones is not present; checked against another copy, under half of the missing clones reflect an unresolved V gene, and the others are unexplained. V and J calls plus clone size are reproduced from that table; the DNA served to infer D and trimming. Within this sample are some 2,500,000 clones, with around 92% of them counted one time only. 0.3% to 0.4% of the sample belongs to the ten largest clones.

Based on the germline V gene (reference sequence), the CDR1 and CDR2 sequences are SGHNT and YYREEE. Relative to germline, V is 4 bases shorter and J is 4 bases shorter, with 14 bases between their ends. The CDR3 contains 14 residues, cysteine and phenylalanine counted. Kept here is only the CDR3 DNA, which spans 42 bases and is read in frame from base 1. The receptor was derived from a man younger than 35 in good health. Some clones in this sample may be carry-over from other donors' samples. Source material: naive CD4+ T cells from PBMCs. In light of the paper, this sample's cell subset or site label describes: CD45RA+ positively selected. Here the chain combines TRBV5-4 and TRBJ1-2, and possibly TRBD1, on 6 matching bases. CDR3 protein: CASSRGEVSYGYTF. The DNA sequence reads TGTGCCAGCAGCAGGGGGGAGGTTTCCTATGGCTACACCTTC.